This T cell receptor (beta chain) emerged from a study of CD8 T cell repertoires and HIV-1 epitope variants. Study background: The baseline condition was 1M T cells left uncultured.

Findings and limits, study-wide: Roughly nine antigen-specific TCR beta clonotypes were found; over 5 seemed cross-reactive to variants.

Germline-derived CDR1 and CDR2 are SGDLS and YYNGEE. CDR3 size: 15 residues. Trimming removed 0 bases from V and 3 bases from J; junction bases left unmatched: 4. About this clone itself: Its specificity is not known.

Repertoires were generated with immunoSEQ multiplex PCR, while TCRdb's copy carries only in-frame clones and drops some. The sample holds roughly 5,600 clones, less than 65% seen once. The material sequenced was cultured CD8+ T cells derived from PBMCs. The chain employs TRBV9 and TRBJ2-7; 9 bases agree with TRBD1. This clonotype was obtained from a male donor with HIV. CDR3 sequence reads: CASSVEQGAVYEQYF. CDR3 coding DNA: TGTGCCAGCAGCGTAGAACAGGGGGCGGTCTACGAGCAGTACTTC. The complete variable domain, with remaining parts taken from reference TRBV9 and TRBJ2-7, reads DSGVTQTPKHLITATGQRVTLRCSPRSGDLSVYWYQQSLDQGLQFLIQYYNGEERAKGNILERFSAQQFPDLHSELNLSSLELGDSALYFCASSVEQGAVYEQYFGPGTRLTVT.